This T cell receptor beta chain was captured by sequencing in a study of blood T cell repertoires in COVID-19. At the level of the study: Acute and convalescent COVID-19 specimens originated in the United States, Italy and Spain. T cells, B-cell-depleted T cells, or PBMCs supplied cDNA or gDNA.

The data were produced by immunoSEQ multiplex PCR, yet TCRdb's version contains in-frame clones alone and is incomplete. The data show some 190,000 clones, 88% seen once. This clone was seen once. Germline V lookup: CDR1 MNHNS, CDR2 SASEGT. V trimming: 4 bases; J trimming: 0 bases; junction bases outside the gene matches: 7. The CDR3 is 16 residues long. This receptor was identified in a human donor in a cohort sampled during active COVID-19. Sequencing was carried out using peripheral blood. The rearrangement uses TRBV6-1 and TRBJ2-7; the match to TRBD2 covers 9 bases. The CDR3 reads CASSGKRGVSSYEQYF. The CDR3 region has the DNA TGTGCCAGCAGTGGTAAGCGGGGGGTGAGCTCCTACGAGCAGTACTTC.